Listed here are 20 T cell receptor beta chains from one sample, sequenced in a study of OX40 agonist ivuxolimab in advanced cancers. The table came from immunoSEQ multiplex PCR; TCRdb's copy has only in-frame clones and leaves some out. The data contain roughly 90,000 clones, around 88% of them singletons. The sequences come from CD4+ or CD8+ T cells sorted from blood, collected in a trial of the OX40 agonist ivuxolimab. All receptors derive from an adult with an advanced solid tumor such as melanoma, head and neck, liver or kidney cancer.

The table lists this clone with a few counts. The CDR3 loop is CASSPGAGQVDEQYF. The CDR3 DNA reads TGTGCCAGCAGCCCAGGGGCGGGACAGGTGGACGAGCAGTACTTC. J is TRBJ2-7 and V is TRBV7-9; 8 bases are a match to TRBD1. Germline V gene sequence: CDR1 SEHNR, CDR2 FQNEAQ (reference sequence). CDR3 length: 15 residues. The J segment lost 5 bases and the V segment lost 5 bases, leaving 11 bases of the junction unmatched.

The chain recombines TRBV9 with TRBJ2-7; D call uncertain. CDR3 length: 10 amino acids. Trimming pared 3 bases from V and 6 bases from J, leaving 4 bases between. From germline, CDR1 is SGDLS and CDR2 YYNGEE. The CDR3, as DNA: TGTGCCAGCAGCGAGGGCGAGCAGTACTTC. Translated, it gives CASSEGEQYF.

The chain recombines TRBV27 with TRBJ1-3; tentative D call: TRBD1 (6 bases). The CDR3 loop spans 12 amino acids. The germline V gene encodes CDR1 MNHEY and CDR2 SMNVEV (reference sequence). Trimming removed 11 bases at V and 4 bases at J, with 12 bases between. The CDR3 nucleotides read TGTGCCTCAGGGGAGGCGGGAAACACCATATATTTT. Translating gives CASGEAGNTIYF.

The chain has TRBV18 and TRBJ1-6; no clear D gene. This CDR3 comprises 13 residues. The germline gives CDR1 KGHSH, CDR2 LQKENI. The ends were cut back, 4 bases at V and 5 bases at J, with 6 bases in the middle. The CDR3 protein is CASSLDNNSPLHF. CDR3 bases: TGTGCCAGCTCACTGGATAATAATTCACCCCTCCACTTT.

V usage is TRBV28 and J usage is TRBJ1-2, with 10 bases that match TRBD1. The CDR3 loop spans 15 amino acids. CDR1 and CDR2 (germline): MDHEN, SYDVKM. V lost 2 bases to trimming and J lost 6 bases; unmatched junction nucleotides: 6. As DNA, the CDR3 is TGTGCCAGCAGTTTAATGACAGGGGGCAGGCATGGCTACACCTTC. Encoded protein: CASSLMTGGRHGYTF.

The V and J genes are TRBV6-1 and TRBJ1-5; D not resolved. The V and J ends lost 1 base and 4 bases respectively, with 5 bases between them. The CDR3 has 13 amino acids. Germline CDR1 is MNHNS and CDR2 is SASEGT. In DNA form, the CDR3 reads TGTGCCAGCAGTGAAGGGCAGAATCAGCCCCAGCATTTT. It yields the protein CASSEGQNQPQHF.

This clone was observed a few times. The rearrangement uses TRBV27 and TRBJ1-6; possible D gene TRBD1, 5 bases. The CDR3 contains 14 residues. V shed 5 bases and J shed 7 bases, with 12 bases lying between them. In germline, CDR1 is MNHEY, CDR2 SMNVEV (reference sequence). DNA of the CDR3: TGTGCCAGCAGTGGGGGAGGTAGCAATTCACCCCTCCACTTT. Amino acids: CASSGGGSNSPLHF.

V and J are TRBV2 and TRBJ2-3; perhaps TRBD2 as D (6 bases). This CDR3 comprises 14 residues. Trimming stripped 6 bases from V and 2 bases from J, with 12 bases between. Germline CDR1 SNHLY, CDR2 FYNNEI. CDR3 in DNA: TGTGCCAGCAGCCTGACTAGTTTCACAGATACGCAGTATTTT. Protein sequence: CASSLTSFTDTQYF.

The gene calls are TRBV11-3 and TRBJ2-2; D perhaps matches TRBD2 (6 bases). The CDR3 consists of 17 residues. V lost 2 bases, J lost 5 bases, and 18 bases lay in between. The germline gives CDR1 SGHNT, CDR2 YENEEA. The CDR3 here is CASSLRSHPGRTGELFF. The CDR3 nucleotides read TGTGCCAGCAGCTTAAGGTCCCACCCAGGGAGGACCGGGGAGCTGTTTTTT.

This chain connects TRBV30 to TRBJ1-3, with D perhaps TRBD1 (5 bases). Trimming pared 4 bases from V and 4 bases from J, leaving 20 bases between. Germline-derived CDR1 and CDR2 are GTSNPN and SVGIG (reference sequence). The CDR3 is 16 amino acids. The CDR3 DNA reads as TGTGCCTGGACTCCCCTCCGGGGGGGTCGAGGAAACACCATATATTTT. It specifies CAWTPLRGGRGNTIYF.

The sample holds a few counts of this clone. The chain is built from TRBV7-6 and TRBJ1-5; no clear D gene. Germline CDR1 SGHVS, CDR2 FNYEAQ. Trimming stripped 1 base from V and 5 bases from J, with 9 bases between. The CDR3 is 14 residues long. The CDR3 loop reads CASSLGREDQPQHF. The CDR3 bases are TGTGCCAGCAGCTTAGGGAGGGAGGATCAGCCCCAGCATTTT.

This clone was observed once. CDR3 in amino acids: CASGGAREQYF. CDR3 sequence (DNA): TGTGCCAGCGGGGGGGCCAGGGAGCAGTACTTC. The chain links TRBV28 to TRBJ2-7; D possibly corresponds to TRBD2 (7 bases). CDR3 length: 11 residues. V dropped 8 bases and J dropped 7 bases, with 12 bases sitting between them. The germline V gene has CDR1 MDHEN and CDR2 SYDVKM.

CDR3 amino acids: CASSRGNEQFF. The CDR3 bases are TGTGCCAGTTCTAGGGGCAATGAGCAGTTCTTC. This chain uses TRBV5-5 with TRBJ2-1; D is possibly TRBD1 (5 bases). Trimming removed 8 bases at V and 6 bases at J, with 9 bases between. This CDR3 comprises 11 residues. From germline, CDR1 is SGHKS and CDR2 YYEKEE (reference sequence). The whole variable domain, filled in from reference TRBV5-5 and TRBJ2-1, reads DAGVTQSPTHLIKTRGQQVTLRCSPISGHKSVSWYQQVLGQGPQFIFQYYEKEERGRGNFPDRFSARQFPNYSSELNVNALLLGDSALYLCASSRGNEQFFGPGTRLTVL.

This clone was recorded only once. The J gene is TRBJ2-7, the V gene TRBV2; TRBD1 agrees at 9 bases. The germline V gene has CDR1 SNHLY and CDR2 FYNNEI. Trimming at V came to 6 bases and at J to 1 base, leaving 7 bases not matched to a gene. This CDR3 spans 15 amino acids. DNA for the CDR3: TGTGCCAGCAGCTCGGGGGACAGGGATTCCTACGAGCAGTACTTC. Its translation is CASSSGDRDSYEQYF.

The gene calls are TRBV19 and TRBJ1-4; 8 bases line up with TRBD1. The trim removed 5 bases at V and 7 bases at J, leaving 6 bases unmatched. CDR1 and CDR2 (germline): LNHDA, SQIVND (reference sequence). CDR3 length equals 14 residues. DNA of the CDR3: TGTGCCAGTAGTGACAGGGGCCCCCCTGAAAAACTGTTTTTT. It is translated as CASSDRGPPEKLFF.

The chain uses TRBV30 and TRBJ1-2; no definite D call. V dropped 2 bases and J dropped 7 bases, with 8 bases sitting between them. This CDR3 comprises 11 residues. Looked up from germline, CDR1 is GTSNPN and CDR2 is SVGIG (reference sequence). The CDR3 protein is CAWSLGSGYTF. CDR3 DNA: TGTGCCTGGAGTTTGGGGTCTGGCTACACCTTC.

Here the CDR3 DNA reads TGTGCCAGCAGCTTATTCGGGGGTTCGGGGTCACCCCTCCACTTT. This gives the protein CASSLFGGSGSPLHF. The J gene is TRBJ1-6, the V gene TRBV7-3, with D possibly being TRBD1 (5 bases). Germline V gene sequence: CDR1 SGHTA, CDR2 FQGTGA. This CDR3 contains 15 residues. The V gene lost 2 bases and the J gene lost 10 bases, with 15 bases spanning the gap.

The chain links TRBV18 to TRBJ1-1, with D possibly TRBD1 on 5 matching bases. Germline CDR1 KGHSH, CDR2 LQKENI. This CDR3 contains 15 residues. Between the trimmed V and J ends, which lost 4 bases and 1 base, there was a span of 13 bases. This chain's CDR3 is CASSQTGPTNTEAFF. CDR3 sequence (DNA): TGTGCCAGCTCACAAACGGGACCGACGAACACTGAAGCTTTCTTT.

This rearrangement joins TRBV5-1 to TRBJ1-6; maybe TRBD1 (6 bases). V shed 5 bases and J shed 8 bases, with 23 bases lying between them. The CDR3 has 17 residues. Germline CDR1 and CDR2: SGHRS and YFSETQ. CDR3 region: CASRRSSTTGIDSPLHF. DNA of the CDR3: TGCGCCAGCAGAAGAAGTTCTACGACAGGAATCGATTCACCCCTCCACTTT. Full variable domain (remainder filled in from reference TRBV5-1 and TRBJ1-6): KAGVTQTPRYLIKTRGQQVTLSCSPISGHRSVSWYQQTPGQGLQFLFEYFSETQRNKGNFPGRFSGRQFSNSRSEMNVSTLELGDSALYLCASRRSSTTGIDSPLHFGNGTRLTVT.

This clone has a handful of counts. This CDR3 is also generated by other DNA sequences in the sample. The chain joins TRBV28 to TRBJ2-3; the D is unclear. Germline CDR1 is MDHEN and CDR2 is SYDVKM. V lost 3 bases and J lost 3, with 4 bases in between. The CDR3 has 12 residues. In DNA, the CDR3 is TGTGCCAGCAGTTTCCGAACAGATACGCAGTATTTT. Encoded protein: CASSFRTDTQYF.